This T cell receptor beta chain originates from a study of early T cells in non-severe SARS-CoV-2 infection. Study context: Sequencing targeted bulk RNA from unsorted whole blood, leaving chains unpaired.

There are many counts of this clonotype. Its target is not known. Individual cDNA molecules carried attached unique molecular identifiers. Each CDR3 protein gets one entry after TCRdb re-called the 5' RACE reads with MiXCR. The data show approximately 110,000 distinct CDR3 sequences, more than 13% seen once. Study-wide results and caveats: Matching against VDJdb likely underestimated virus-specific expansions, favoring anti-spike CD8.

The V gene's germline CDR1 is MGHRA and CDR2 YSYEKL. The CDR3 sequence is 17 residues long. V was pared by 3 bases and J by 9 bases, with 11 bases of the junction left unmatched. V gene TRBV4-1 combines with J gene TRBJ2-1; TRBD2 aligns across 13 bases. Sequencing used whole blood. The clonotype comes from an adult who was a healthcare worker with PCR-confirmed SARS-CoV-2 infection or an uninfected control (not recorded which). This CDR3 reads CASSHLVPGLAGTEQFF. DNA of the CDR3: TGCGCCAGCAGCCATTTAGTTCCGGGACTAGCGGGGACTGAGCAGTTCTTC.